This paragraph covers one T cell receptor (beta chain) sequence. Sequencing used immunoSEQ multiplex PCR; TCRdb keeps in-frame clones, though not all of them. Found here are tens of thousands of clones, around 92% of them singletons; the top ten hold less than 3%. V was pared by 8 bases and J by 3 bases, with 16 bases of the junction left unmatched. This CDR3 comprises 16 residues. CDR1 is SGHRS, CDR2 YFSETQ, per germline. The data derive from a study of T cell changes during pregnancy in multiple sclerosis. The sample consisted of peripheral blood, taken in the second trimester of pregnancy. The genes are TRBV5-1 and TRBJ1-2, with 7 bases aligning to TRBD1. This clonotype was obtained from a female donor in good health, enrolled as a control in a pregnancy study. This chain's CDR3 is CARKGPRQGPDYGYTF. The DNA of the CDR3 is TGCGCCAGGAAGGGTCCGAGACAGGGTCCTGACTATGGCTACACCTTC.